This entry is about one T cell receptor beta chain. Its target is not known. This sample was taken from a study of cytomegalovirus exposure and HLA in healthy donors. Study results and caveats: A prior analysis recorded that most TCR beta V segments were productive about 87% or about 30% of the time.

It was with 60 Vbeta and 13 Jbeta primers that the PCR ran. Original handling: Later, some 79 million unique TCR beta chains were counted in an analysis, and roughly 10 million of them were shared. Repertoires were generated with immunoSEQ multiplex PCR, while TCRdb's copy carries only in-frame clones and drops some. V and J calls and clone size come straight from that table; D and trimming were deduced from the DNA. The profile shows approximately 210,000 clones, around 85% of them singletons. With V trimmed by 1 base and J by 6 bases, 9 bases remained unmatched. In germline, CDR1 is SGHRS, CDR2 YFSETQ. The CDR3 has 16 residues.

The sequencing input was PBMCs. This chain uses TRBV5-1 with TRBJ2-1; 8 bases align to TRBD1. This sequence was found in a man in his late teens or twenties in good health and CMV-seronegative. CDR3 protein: CASSLTGQGRTNEQFF. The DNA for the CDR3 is TGCGCCAGCAGCTTGACTGGACAGGGTAGGACCAATGAGCAGTTCTTC.